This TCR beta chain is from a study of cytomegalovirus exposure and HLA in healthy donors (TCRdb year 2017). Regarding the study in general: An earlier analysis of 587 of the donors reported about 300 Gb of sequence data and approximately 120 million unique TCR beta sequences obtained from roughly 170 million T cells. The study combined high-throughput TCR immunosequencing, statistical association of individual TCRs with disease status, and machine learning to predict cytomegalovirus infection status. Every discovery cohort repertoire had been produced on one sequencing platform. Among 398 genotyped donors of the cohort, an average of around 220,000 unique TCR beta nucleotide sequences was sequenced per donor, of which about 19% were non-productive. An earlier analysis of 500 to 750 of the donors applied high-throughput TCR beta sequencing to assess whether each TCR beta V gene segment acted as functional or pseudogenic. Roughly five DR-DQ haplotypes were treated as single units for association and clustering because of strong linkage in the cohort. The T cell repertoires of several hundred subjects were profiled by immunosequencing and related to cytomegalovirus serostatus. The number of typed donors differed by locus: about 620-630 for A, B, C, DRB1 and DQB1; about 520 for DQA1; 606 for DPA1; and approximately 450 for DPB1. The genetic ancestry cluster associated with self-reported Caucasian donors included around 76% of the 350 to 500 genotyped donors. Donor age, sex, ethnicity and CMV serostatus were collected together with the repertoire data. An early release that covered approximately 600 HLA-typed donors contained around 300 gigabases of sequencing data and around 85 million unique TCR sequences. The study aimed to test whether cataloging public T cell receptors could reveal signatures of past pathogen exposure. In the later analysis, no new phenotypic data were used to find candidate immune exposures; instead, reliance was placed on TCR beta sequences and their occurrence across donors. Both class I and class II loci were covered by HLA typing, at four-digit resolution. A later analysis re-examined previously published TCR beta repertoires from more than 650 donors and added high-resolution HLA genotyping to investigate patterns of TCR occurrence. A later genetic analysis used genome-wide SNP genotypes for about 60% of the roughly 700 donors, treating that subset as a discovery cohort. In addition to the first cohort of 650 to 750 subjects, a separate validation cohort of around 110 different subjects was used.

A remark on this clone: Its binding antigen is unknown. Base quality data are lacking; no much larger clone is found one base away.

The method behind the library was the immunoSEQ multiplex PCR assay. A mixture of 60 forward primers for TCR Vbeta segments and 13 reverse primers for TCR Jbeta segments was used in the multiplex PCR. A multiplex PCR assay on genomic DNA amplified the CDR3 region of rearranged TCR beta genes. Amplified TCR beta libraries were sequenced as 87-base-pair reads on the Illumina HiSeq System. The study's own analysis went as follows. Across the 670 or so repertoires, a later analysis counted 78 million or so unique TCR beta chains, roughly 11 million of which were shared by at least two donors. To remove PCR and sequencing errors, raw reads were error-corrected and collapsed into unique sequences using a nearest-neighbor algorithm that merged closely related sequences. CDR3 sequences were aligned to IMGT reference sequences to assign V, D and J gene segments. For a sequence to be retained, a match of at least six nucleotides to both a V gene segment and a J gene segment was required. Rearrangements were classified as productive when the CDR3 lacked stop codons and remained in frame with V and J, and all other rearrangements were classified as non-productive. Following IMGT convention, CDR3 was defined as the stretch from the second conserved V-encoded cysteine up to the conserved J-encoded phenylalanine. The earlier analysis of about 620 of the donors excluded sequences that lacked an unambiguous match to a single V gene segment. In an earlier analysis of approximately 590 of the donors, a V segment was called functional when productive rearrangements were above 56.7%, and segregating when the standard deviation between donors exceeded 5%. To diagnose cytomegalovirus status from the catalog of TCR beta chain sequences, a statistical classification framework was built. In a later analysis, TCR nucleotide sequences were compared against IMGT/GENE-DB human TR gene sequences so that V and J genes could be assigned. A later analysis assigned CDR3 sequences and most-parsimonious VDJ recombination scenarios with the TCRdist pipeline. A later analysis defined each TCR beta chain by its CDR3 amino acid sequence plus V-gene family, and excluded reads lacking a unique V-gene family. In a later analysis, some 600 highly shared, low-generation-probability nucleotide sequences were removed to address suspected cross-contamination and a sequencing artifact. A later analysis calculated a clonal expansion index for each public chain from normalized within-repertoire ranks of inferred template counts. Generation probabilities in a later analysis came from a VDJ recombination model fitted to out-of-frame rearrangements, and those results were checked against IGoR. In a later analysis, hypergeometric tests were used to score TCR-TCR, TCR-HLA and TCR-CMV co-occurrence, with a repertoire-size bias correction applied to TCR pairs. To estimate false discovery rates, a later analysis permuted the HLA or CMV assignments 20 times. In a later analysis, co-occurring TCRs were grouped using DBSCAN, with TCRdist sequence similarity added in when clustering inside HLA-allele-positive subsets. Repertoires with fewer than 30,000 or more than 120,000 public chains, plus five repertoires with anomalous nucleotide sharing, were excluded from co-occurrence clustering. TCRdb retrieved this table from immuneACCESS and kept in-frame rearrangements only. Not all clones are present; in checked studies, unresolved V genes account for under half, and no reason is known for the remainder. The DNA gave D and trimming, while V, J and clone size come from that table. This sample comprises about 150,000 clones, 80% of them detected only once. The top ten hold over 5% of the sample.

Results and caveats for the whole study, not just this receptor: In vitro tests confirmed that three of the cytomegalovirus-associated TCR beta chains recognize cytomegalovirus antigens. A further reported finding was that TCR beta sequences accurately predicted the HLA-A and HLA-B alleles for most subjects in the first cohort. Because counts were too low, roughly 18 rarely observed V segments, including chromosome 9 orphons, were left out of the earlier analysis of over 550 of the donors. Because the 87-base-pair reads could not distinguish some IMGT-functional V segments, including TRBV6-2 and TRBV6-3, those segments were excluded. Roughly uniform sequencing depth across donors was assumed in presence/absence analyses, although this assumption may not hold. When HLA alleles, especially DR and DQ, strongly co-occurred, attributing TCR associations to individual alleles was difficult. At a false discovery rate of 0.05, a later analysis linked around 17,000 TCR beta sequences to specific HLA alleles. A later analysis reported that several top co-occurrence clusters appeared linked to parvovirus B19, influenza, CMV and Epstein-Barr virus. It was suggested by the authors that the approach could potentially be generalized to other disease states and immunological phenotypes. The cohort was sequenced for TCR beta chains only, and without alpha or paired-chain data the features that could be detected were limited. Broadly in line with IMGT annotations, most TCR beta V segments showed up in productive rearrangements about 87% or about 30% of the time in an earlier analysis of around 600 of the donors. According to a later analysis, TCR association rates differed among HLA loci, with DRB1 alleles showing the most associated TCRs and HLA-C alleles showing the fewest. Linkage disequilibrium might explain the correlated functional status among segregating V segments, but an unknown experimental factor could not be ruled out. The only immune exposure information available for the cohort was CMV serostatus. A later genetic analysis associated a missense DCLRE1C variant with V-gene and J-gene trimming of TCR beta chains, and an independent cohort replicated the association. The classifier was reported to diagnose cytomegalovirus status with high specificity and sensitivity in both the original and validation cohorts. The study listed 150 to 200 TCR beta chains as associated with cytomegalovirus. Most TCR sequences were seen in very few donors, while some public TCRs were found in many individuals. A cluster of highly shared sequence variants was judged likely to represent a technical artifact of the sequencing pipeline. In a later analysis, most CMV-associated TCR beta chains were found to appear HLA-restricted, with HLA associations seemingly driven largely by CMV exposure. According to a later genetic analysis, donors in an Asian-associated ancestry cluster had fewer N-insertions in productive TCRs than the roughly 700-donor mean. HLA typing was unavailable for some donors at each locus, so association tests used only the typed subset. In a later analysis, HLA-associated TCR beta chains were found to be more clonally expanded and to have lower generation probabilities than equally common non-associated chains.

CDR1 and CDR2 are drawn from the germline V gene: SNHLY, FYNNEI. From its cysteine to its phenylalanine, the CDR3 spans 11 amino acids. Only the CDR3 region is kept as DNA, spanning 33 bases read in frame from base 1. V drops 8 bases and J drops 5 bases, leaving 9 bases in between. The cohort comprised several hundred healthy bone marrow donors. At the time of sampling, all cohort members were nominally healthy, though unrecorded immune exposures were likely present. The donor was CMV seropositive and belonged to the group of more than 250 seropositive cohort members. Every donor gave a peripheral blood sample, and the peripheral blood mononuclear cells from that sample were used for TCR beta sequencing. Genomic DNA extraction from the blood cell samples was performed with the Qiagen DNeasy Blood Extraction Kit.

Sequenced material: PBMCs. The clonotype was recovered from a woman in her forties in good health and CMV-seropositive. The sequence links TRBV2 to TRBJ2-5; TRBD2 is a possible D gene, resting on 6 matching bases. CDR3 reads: CASALAETQYF. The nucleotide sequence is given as TGTGCCAGCGCGCTAGCGGAGACCCAGTACTTC.